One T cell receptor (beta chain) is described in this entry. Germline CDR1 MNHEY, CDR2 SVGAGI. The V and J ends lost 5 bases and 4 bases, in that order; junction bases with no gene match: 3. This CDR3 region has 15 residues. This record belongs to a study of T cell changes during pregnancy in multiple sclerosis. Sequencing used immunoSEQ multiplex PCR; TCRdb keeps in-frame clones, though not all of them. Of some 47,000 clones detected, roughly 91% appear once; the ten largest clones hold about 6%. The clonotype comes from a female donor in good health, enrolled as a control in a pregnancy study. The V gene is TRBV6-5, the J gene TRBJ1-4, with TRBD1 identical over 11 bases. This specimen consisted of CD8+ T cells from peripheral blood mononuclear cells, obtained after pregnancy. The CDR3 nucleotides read TGTGCCAGCAGTGGAGGGACAGGGGGTAATGAAAAACTGTTTTTT. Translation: CASSGGTGGNEKLFF.